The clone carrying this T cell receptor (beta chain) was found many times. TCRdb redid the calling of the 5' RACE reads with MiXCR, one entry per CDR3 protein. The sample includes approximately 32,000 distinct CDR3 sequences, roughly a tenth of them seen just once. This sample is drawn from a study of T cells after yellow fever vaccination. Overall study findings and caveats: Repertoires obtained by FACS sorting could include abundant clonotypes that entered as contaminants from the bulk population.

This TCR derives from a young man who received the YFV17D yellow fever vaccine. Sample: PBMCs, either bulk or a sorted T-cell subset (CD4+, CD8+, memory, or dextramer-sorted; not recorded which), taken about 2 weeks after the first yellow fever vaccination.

CDR3 sequence reads: CASSLSSAGGMNTEAFF. CDR3 bases: TGTGCCAGCAGCTTATCTTCGGCAGGGGGTATGAACACTGAAGCTTTCTTT. This chain links TRBV7-9 with TRBJ1-1; 7 bases align to TRBD1. The CDR3 consists of 17 residues. Germline CDR1 reads SEHNR; CDR2 reads FQNEAQ (reference sequence). After removal of 2 bases from V and 0 bases from J, the junction contained 9 bases not matched to a gene.